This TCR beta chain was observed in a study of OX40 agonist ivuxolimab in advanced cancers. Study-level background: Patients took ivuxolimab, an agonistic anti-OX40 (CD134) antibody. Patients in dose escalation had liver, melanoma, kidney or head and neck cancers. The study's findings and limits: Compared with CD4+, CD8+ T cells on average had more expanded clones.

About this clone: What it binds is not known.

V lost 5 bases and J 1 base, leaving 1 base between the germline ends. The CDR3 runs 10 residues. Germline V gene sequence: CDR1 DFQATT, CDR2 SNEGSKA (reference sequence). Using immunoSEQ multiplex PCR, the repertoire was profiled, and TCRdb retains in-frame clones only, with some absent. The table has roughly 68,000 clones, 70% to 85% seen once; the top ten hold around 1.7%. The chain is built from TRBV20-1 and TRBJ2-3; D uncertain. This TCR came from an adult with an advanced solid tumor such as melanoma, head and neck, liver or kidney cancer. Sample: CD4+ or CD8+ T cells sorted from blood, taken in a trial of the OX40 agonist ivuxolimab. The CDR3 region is CSARTDTQYF. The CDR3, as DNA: TGCAGTGCTCGCACAGATACGCAGTATTTT.